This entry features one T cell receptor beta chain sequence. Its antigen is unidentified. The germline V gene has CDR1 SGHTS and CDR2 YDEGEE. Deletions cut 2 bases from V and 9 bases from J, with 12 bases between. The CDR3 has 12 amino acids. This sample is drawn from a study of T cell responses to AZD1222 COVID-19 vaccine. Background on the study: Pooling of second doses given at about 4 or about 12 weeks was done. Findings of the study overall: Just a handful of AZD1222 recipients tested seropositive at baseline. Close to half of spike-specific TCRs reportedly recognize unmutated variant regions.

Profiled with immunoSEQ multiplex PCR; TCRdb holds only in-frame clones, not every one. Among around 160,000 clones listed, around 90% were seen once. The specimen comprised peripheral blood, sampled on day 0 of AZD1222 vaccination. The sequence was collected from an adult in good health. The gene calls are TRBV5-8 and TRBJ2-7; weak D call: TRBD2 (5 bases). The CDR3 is CASSLLDRGQYF. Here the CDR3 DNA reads TGTGCCAGCAGCTTACTGGACCGGGGGCAGTACTTC. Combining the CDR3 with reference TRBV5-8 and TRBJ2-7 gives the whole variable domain EAGVTQSPTHLIKTRGQQATLRCSPISGHTSVYWYQQALGLGLQFLLWYDEGEERNRGNFPPRFSGRQFPNYSSELNVNALELEDSALYLCASSLLDRGQYFGPGTRLTVT.